This entry lists 9 T cell receptor beta chains sequenced from one sample in a study of blood T cell repertoires in COVID-19. The repertoire was sequenced with immunoSEQ multiplex PCR; TCRdb's copy has only in-frame clones and lacks some. This sample has 250,000 to 350,000 clones, with roughly 91% found just once. Specimen: peripheral blood. The receptors originated from a man younger than 40 with acute or convalescent COVID-19.

This chain connects TRBV9 to TRBJ1-2, with D uncertain. V lost 2 bases, J lost 4 bases, and 12 bases lay in between. The CDR3 loop spans 14 amino acids. Germline-derived CDR1 and CDR2 are SGDLS and YYNGEE. CDR3 amino acids: CASSVWEDGYGYTF. The CDR3 region has the DNA TGTGCCAGCAGCGTTTGGGAGGATGGCTATGGCTACACCTTC.

The chain combines TRBV3-1 (or the pseudogene TRBV3-2) with TRBJ2-5; the D gene is possibly TRBD2 (6 bases). This CDR3 region has 16 residues. Trimming removed 3 bases from V and 9 bases from J, with 23 bases in between. In germline, CDR1 is LGHDT, CDR2 YNNKEL (reference sequence). The CDR3 region has the DNA TGTGCCAGCAGCCAGTTCGGCTTATCGGCGGGGACGGCCCAGTACTTC. It is translated as CASSQFGLSAGTAQYF.

This chain uses TRBV6-5 with TRBJ1-1; the D is unclear. The germline gives CDR1 MNHEY, CDR2 SVGAGI. The V gene lost 5 bases and the J gene lost 3 bases, with 10 bases spanning the gap. The CDR3 extends over 13 amino acids. The CDR3 loop reads CASSPLTYTEAFF. Written as DNA, the CDR3 is TGTGCCAGCAGTCCCCTCACATACACTGAAGCTTTCTTT.

This chain connects TRBV19 to TRBJ2-7; the match to TRBD1 covers 9 bases. Germline CDR1 is LNHDA and CDR2 is SQIVND (reference sequence). Germline trimming cut 5 bases from V and 8 bases from J; bases unmatched to any gene: 10. This CDR3 region has 14 residues. CDR3 loop: CASSVTGGDPQQYF. CDR3 sequence (DNA): TGTGCCAGTAGTGTAACAGGGGGCGATCCGCAGCAGTACTTC. Full variable domain (remainder filled in from reference TRBV19 and TRBJ2-7): DGGITQSPKYLFRKEGQNVTLSCEQNLNHDAMYWYRQDPGQGLRLIYYSQIVNDFQKGDIAEGYSVSREKKESFPLTVTSAQKNPTAFYLCASSVTGGDPQQYFGPGTRLTVT.

The CDR3 loop reads CASSETHGSNQPQHF. CDR3 nucleotides: TGTGCCAGCAGTGAAACCCACGGGAGCAATCAGCCCCAGCATTTT. J is TRBJ1-5 and V is TRBV25-1; unclear D gene. Trimming took off 2 bases at V and 1 base at J, with 9 bases between the two ends. Germline CDR1 and CDR2: MGHDK and SYGVNS. The CDR3 loop spans 15 amino acids.

The rearrangement uses TRBV30 and TRBJ1-1; D gene ambiguous. The germline V gene encodes CDR1 GTSNPN and CDR2 SVGIG (reference sequence). The CDR3 consists of 13 residues. Trimming stripped 3 bases from V and 10 bases from J, with 18 bases between. DNA for the CDR3: TGTGCCTGGAGCCCTAAAGTGGCCCGGGGAGCTTTCTTT. Its translation is CAWSPKVARGAFF.

V gene TRBV5-1 combines with J gene TRBJ1-3, with 7 bases lining up with TRBD1. The CDR3 extends over 17 amino acids. The germline CDR1 and CDR2 sequences are SGHRS and YFSETQ. V gave up 0 bases and J gave up 0 bases; unmatched junction bases: 6. DNA for the CDR3: TGCGCCAGCAGCTTGGTAGCAGGGGGGATCTCTGGAAACACCATATATTTT. The encoded protein is CASSLVAGGISGNTIYF.

This clone was counted a few times. The rearrangement joins TRBV18 to TRBJ1-6; maybe TRBD1 (6 bases). Germline V gene sequence: CDR1 KGHSH, CDR2 LQKENI. Trimming stripped 3 bases from V and 7 bases from J, with 28 bases between. The CDR3 runs 20 residues. Here the CDR3 reads CASSPTSAPTGGGRNSPLHF. Written as DNA, the CDR3 is TGTGCCAGCTCACCGACGTCAGCCCCCACGGGCGGGGGCCGGAATTCACCCCTCCACTTT. Drawing the rest from reference TRBV18 and TRBJ1-6, the complete variable domain is NAGVMQNPRHLVRRRGQEARLRCSPMKGHSHVYWYRQLPEEGLKFMVYLQKENIIDESGMPKERFSAEFPKEGPSILRIQQVVRGDSAAYFCASSPTSAPTGGGRNSPLHFGNGTRLTVT.

The gene calls are TRBV6-5 and TRBJ2-7; D may be TRBD1 (5 bases). The CDR3 sequence is 15 residues long. V lost 2 bases, J lost 2 bases, and 13 bases lay in between. Per germline, CDR1 MNHEY and CDR2 SVGAGI. CDR3 amino acids: CASSYASLGPYEQYF. The CDR3 DNA reads as TGTGCCAGCAGTTACGCTAGTCTGGGGCCCTACGAGCAGTACTTC.